The 26 T cell receptor beta chains presented below share a single source sample, sequenced in a study of blood T cell repertoires in COVID-19. Profiling relied on immunoSEQ multiplex PCR, and the TCRdb table lists in-frame clones only, not all of them. The sample holds about 190,000 clones, approximately 84% seen once. The sequenced sample was PBMCs or T cells enriched from blood (not recorded which). Receptors were obtained from a woman in her 30s who had recovered from COVID-19.

The chain employs TRBV9 and TRBJ2-3; 8 bases fit TRBD2. The CDR3 consists of 15 residues. V lost 1 base and J lost 1; bases outside the gene matches: 2. Germline lookup yields CDR1 SGDLS and CDR2 YYNGEE. The CDR3 nucleotides read TGTGCCAGCAGCGTACCGCGGGGGGGCACAGATACGCAGTATTTT. This translates into CASSVPRGGTDTQYF.

V is TRBV9 and J is TRBJ1-1; D is unresolved. CDR1 is SGDLS and CDR2 is YYNGEE in the germline V gene. There are 16 residues in the CDR3. Trimming took 4 bases from V and 0 from J, leaving 16 bases between them. The CDR3 DNA is TGTGCCAGCAGCATCCAAGCCCCTACGGTGAACACTGAAGCTTTCTTT. This codes for CASSIQAPTVNTEAFF.

The V call is TRBV7-8, the J call TRBJ1-1; possibly TRBD1 for D (5 bases). Germline CDR1 is SGHVS and CDR2 is FQNEAQ. This CDR3 has 14 residues. With 0 bases removed from V and 4 bases from J, the gap between germline ends came to 9 bases. CDR3 sequence: CASSLAHRSTEAFF. The CDR3 nucleotides read TGTGCCAGCAGCTTAGCCCACAGGAGCACTGAAGCTTTCTTT.

V is TRBV19 and J is TRBJ1-6, with D perhaps TRBD1 (6 bases). Trimming removed 7 bases from V and 10 bases from J, with 20 bases in between. CDR1 is LNHDA, CDR2 SQIVND, per germline (reference sequence). The CDR3 has 15 amino acids. CDR3 sequence: CASKPGPDRWSPLHF. CDR3 nucleotide sequence: TGTGCCAGTAAGCCGGGCCCGGACAGATGGTCACCCCTCCACTTT.

This rearrangement joins TRBV11-1 to TRBJ1-1; TRBD1 might be the D (6 bases). CDR1 is SGHAT, CDR2 FQDESV, per germline (reference sequence). This CDR3 is built from 14 residues. Trimming left V 4 bases short and J 7 bases short, with 16 bases between. The CDR3 DNA is TGTGCCAGCAGCTCTGCCGGGACACCGTTTGAAGCTTTCTTT. As protein: CASSSAGTPFEAFF.

In its sample, this clone was seen once. This chain connects TRBV28 to TRBJ2-7; possibly TRBD2 for D (5 bases). This CDR3 comprises 12 residues. Germline CDR1 and CDR2: MDHEN and SYDVKM. DNA for the CDR3: TGTGTGACCGGCGCCGGGGATTCCGAGCAGTACGTC. This gives the protein CVTGAGDSEQYV.

The rearrangement links TRBV5-6 to TRBJ2-3; 7 positions match TRBD2. The CDR3 has 17 residues. Trimming cost V 4 bases and J 0 bases; bases outside gene matches: 11. The germline CDR1 and CDR2 sequences are SGHDT and YYEEEE. CDR3: CASSQLTSYRSTDTQYF. The CDR3 nucleotides read TGTGCCAGCAGCCAGCTGACTAGCTATCGGAGCACAGATACGCAGTATTTT.

The V gene is TRBV27, the J gene TRBJ2-1; D is possibly TRBD2 (6 bases). Germline values: CDR1 MNHEY, CDR2 SMNVEV (reference sequence). The CDR3 totals 14 residues. The V gene lost 3 bases and the J gene lost 3 bases, with 9 bases spanning the gap. CDR3 DNA sequence: TGTGCCAGCAGTTTCGGGGGTTTCTACAATGAGCAGTTCTTC. As protein: CASSFGGFYNEQFF.

The chain couples TRBV2 to TRBJ1-2, with 8 bases matching TRBD1. V was pared by 0 bases and J by 7 bases, with 10 bases of the junction left unmatched. The CDR3 is 16 amino acids. Germline values: CDR1 SNHLY, CDR2 FYNNEI. CDR3 amino acids: CASSEAGPQGVRGYTF. The CDR3 DNA reads as TGTGCCAGCAGTGAAGCGGGCCCACAGGGGGTGCGTGGCTACACCTTC.

This clone showed up just a few times. The J gene is TRBJ1-2, the V gene TRBV18, with D tentatively TRBD1 (6 bases). The CDR3 is 15 amino acids. CDR1 KGHSH and CDR2 LQKENI come from the germline V gene. V shed 3 bases and J shed 0 bases, with 11 bases lying between them. The CDR3 DNA is TGTGCCAGCTCACCTGGACAGTCGACTAACTATGGCTACACCTTC. It specifies CASSPGQSTNYGYTF.

This clone has a count of ten or more. The chain links TRBV6-5 to TRBJ2-1, with D perhaps matching TRBD2 (6 bases). The CDR3 length is 14 residues. Between the trimmed V and J ends, which lost 6 bases and 0 bases, there was a span of 9 bases. Germline V gene sequence: CDR1 MNHEY, CDR2 SVGAGI. This CDR3 reads CASSGGGSYNEQFF. In nucleotides, the CDR3 is TGTGCCAGCAGCGGGGGAGGCTCCTACAATGAGCAGTTCTTC.

This chain joins TRBV11-2 and TRBJ1-1; D is possibly TRBD1 (6 bases). CDR1 SGHAT and CDR2 FQNNGV come from the germline V gene. The CDR3 spans 12 residues. V lost 4 bases and J 5 bases, leaving 8 bases between the germline ends. The CDR3 DNA sequence: TGTGCCAGCAGCTATACAGGGACTGAAGCTTTCTTT. Protein sequence: CASSYTGTEAFF.

The chain combines TRBV12-3 or TRBV12-4 with TRBJ1-3; no reliable D call. The ends were cut back, 2 bases at V and 4 bases at J, with 6 bases in the middle. This CDR3 has 13 residues. The CDR3 nucleotides read TGTGCCAGCAGTTTACTCCCCGGAAACACCATATATTTT. Translated: CASSLLPGNTIYF.

This clone was observed a handful of times. CDR3 bases: TGTGCCAGCAGCTTAGACAGGGCGGCTGGCTACACCTTC. This codes for CASSLDRAAGYTF. The rearrangement links TRBV7-2 to TRBJ1-2, with D possibly matching TRBD1 (6 bases). The CDR3 consists of 13 residues. Deletions cut 1 base from V and 7 bases from J, with 10 bases between. Germline CDR1 and CDR2: SGHTA and FQGNSA.

The chain carries TRBV30 and TRBJ1-2; weak D call: TRBD1 (5 bases). V was shortened by 4 bases and J by 6 bases, with 24 bases between the two germline ends. Germline V CDR1 and CDR2: GTSNPN, SVGIG (reference sequence). This CDR3 spans 16 amino acids. The CDR3 region is CAWTGRVLQGSDGYTF. The CDR3 DNA reads as TGTGCCTGGACGGGCCGAGTTCTCCAGGGTAGTGATGGCTACACCTTC.

The rearrangement links TRBV5-1 to TRBJ1-1, with 7 bases identical to TRBD1. Per germline, CDR1 SGHRS and CDR2 YFSETQ. This CDR3 spans 17 amino acids. V dropped 0 bases and J dropped 1; count of bases not matched to a gene: 9. The CDR3 sequence: CASSLGGVTGANTEAFF. The CDR3 nucleotides read TGCGCCAGCAGCTTGGGAGGGGTAACAGGGGCGAACACTGAAGCTTTCTTT.

The chain has TRBV19 and TRBJ2-3; the match to TRBD2 covers 10 bases. The germline V gene encodes CDR1 LNHDA and CDR2 SQIVND (reference sequence). The V segment lost 2 bases and the J segment 3 bases; nucleotides outside the gene matches: 8. The CDR3 has 17 amino acids. CDR3 in amino acids: CASSIKREGRRTDTQYF. The CDR3 DNA reads as TGTGCCAGTAGTATAAAGCGGGAGGGCCGCCGGACAGATACGCAGTATTTT.

The chain has TRBV2 and TRBJ1-3; D gene uncertain. Looked up from germline, CDR1 is SNHLY and CDR2 is FYNNEI. The CDR3 runs to 15 residues. The V end lost 2 bases, the J end lost 5 bases, and 13 bases lay between the germline ends. DNA of the CDR3: TGTGCCAGCAGTGAACTCGTGGTATCTAGAAACACCATATATTTT. Translating it yields CASSELVVSRNTIYF.

The chain has TRBV6-5 and TRBJ1-2; D call uncertain. V shed 4 bases and J shed 4 bases, with 16 bases lying between them. The CDR3 is made up of 15 amino acids. The germline CDR1 and CDR2 sequences are MNHEY and SVGAGI. CDR3 nucleotides: TGTGCCAGCAGTTTGATTCCGGGGTTCTCCTATGGCTACACCTTC. Translating it yields CASSLIPGFSYGYTF.

The V call is TRBV5-1, the J call TRBJ2-5, with D uncertain. CDR1 is SGHRS and CDR2 is YFSETQ in the germline V gene. CDR3 length equals 15 residues. Trimming took 0 bases from V and 2 from J, leaving 11 bases between them. The CDR3 reads CASSLAESIQETQYF. The CDR3 nucleotides read TGCGCCAGCAGCTTGGCCGAGAGCATTCAAGAGACCCAGTACTTC.

The rearrangement joins TRBV28 to TRBJ2-6; weak D call: TRBD1 (5 bases). The CDR3 is made up of 18 amino acids. Germline loops: CDR1 MDHEN, CDR2 SYDVKM. Between the trimmed V and J ends, which lost 3 bases and 2 bases, there was a span of 17 bases. Here the CDR3 reads CASSLRQGVGAGANVLTF. CDR3 in DNA: TGTGCCAGCAGTTTGAGGCAGGGCGTTGGTGCTGGGGCCAACGTCCTGACTTTC.

V and J are TRBV6-5 and TRBJ1-1, with D possibly being TRBD1 (5 bases). This CDR3 has 14 amino acids. CDR1 and CDR2 from the germline V gene are MNHEY and SVGAGI. V was pared by 6 bases and J by 10 bases, with 21 bases between. The CDR3 here is CASSRDSRTSLAFF. As DNA, the CDR3 is TGTGCCAGCAGCCGCGACAGTAGGACCTCTTTAGCTTTCTTT.

The chain combines TRBV19 with TRBJ1-2, with 7 bases that match TRBD1. V lost 5 bases to trimming and J lost 6 bases; unmatched junction nucleotides: 6. The CDR3 extends over 13 amino acids. Germline-derived CDR1 and CDR2 are LNHDA and SQIVND (reference sequence). DNA for the CDR3: TGTGCCAGTAGTCCCAGGGGGTACGATGGCTACACCTTC. Residues: CASSPRGYDGYTF.

This clone was detected only once. The chain employs TRBV19 and TRBJ1-1, with a tentative D call TRBD1 (5 bases). Per the germline V gene, CDR1 is LNHDA and CDR2 is SQIVND (reference sequence). V lost 4 bases and J 0 bases, leaving 18 bases between the germline ends. This CDR3 contains 17 residues. CDR3 nucleotide sequence: TGTGCCAGTAGTACCAGAAGGGCGGGACCCATGAACACTGAAGCTTTCTTT. Translation: CASSTRRAGPMNTEAFF.

The V and J genes are TRBV19 and TRBJ2-1, with 7 positions matching TRBD2. V shed 6 bases and J 0 bases; nucleotides not matched to a gene: 8. In germline, CDR1 is LNHDA, CDR2 SQIVND (reference sequence). The CDR3 has 16 residues. CDR3 bases: TGTGCCAGTAGATCCGCGGGGAGGGGCTCCTACAATGAGCAGTTCTTC. Its protein product is CASRSAGRGSYNEQFF.

The chain employs TRBV24-1 and TRBJ1-5; weak D call: TRBD1 (6 bases). The germline V gene encodes CDR1 KGHDR and CDR2 SFDVKD. This CDR3 contains 15 residues. The V and J ends lost 4 bases and 0 bases respectively, with 9 bases between them. In DNA, the CDR3 is TGTGCCACCAGTGAGGGGGCCGATAGCAATCAGCCCCAGCATTTT. Translated, it gives CATSEGADSNQPQHF.